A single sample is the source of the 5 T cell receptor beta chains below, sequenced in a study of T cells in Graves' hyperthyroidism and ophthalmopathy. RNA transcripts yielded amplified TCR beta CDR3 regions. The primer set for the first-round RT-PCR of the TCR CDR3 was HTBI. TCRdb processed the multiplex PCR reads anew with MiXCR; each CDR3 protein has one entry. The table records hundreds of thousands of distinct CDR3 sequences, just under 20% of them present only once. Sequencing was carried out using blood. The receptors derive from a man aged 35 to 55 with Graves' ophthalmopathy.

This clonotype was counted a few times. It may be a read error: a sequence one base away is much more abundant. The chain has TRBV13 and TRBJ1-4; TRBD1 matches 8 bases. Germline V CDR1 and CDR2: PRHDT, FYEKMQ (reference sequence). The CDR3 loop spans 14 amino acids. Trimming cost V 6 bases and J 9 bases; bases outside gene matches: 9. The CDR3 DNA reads TGTGCCAGCAGTCTACGACAGGGGAATAAAAAACTGTTTTTT. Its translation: CASSLRQGNKKLFF.

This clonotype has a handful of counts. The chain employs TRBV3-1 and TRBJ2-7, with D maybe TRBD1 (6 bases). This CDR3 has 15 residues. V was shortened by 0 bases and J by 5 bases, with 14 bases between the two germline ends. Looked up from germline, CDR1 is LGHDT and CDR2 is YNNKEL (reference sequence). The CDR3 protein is CASSQDAGAPHEQYF. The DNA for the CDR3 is TGTGCCAGCAGCCAAGACGCAGGGGCCCCCCACGAGCAGTACTTC.

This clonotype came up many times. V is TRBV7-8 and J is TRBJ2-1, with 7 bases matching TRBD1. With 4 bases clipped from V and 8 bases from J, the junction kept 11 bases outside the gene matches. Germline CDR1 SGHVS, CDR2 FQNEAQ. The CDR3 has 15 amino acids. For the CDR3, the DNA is TGTGCCAGCAGCTCCTCCGCGACAGGGATCTATGAGCAGTTCTTC. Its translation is CASSSSATGIYEQFF.

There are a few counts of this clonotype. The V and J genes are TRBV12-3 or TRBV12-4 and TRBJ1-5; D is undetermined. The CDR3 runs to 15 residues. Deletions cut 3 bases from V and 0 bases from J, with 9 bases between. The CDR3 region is CASSFGRRSNQPQHF. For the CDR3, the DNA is TGTGCCAGCAGTTTCGGGAGACGTAGCAATCAGCCCCAGCATTTT.

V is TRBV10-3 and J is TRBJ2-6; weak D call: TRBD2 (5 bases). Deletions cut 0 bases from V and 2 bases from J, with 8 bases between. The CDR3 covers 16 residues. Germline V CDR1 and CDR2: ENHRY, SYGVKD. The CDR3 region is CAISESRAAGANVLTF. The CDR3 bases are TGTGCCATCAGTGAGTCGAGAGCGGCTGGGGCCAACGTCCTGACTTTC.